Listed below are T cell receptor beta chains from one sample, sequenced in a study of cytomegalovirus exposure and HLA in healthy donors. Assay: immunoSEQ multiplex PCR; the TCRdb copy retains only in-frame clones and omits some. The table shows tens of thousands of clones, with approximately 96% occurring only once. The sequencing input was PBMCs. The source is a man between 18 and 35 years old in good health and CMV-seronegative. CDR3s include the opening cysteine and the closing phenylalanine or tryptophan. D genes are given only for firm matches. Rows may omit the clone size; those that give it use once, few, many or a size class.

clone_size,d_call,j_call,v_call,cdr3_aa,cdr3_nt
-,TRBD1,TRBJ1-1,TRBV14,CASSPWGTGLSGTEAFF,TGTGCCAGCAGCCCCTGGGGGACAGGGCTCTCGGGCACTGAAGCTTTCTTT
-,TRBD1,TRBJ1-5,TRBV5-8,CASRTGTGSNQPQHF,TGTGCCAGCAGGACCGGGACAGGTAGCAATCAGCCCCAGCATTTT
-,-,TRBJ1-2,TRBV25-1,CASSQNRVANYGYTF,TGTGCCAGCAGCCAAAACAGGGTAGCTAACTATGGCTACACCTTC
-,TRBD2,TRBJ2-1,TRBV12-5,CASGFIAGTYNEQFF,TGTGCTAGTGGTTTTATAGCGGGGACCTACAATGAGCAGTTCTTC
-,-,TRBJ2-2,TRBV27,CASSLLASNQELFF,TGTGCCAGCAGTTTACTAGCTTCGAATCAGGAGCTGTTTTTT
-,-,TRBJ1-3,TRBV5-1,CASSLITGSGNTIYF,TGCGCCAGCAGCTTGATTACAGGGTCAGGAAACACCATATATTTT
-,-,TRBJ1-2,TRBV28,CASSFMVRGYGYTF,TGTGCCAGCAGTTTCATGGTCAGAGGTTATGGCTACACCTTC
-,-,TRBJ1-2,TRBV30,CAWSQQGDYGYTF,TGTGCCTGGAGCCAACAGGGCGACTATGGCTACACCTTC
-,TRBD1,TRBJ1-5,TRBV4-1,CASSQPDRGGNQPQHF,TGCGCCAGCAGCCAACCGGACAGGGGAGGCAATCAGCCCCAGCATTTT
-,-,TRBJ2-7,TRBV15,CATGGRYEQYF,TGTGCCACCGGAGGACGGTACGAGCAGTACTTC
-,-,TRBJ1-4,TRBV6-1,CASSEWPTNEKLFF,TGTGCCAGCAGTGAATGGCCAACTAATGAAAAACTGTTTTTT
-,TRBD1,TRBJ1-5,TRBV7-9,CASSGRGTGLQPQHF,TGTGCCAGCAGTGGACGCGGGACAGGGCTTCAGCCCCAGCATTTT
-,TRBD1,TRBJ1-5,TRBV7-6,CASSLTPGTGDQPQHF,TGTGCCAGCAGCTTAACCCCCGGGACAGGGGATCAGCCCCAGCATTTT
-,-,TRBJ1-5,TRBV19,CASALTGPNQPQHF,TGTGCTAGTGCCTTGACAGGCCCCAATCAGCCCCAGCATTTT
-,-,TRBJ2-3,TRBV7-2,CASTRRAGRGADTQYF,TGTGCCAGCACGCGTCGGGCGGGAAGAGGGGCAGATACGCAGTATTTT
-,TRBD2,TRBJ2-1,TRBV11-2,CASSYTSGRRDEQFF,TGTGCCAGCAGCTACACTAGCGGGAGGCGCGATGAGCAGTTCTTC
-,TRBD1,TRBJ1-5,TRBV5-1,CASSLAQGAGGKPQHF,TGCGCCAGCAGCTTGGCACAGGGGGCGGGTGGAAAGCCCCAGCATTTT
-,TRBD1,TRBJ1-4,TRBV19,CASSIATGGNEKLFF,TGTGCCAGTAGTATCGCGACAGGGGGAAATGAAAAACTGTTTTTT
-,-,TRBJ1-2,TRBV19,CASRRIEQGTYGYTF,TGTGCCAGTAGACGGATAGAACAGGGAACGTATGGCTACACCTTC
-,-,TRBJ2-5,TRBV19,CASSIEAVEPKKGRQETQYF,TGTGCCAGTAGTATAGAGGCGGTGGAGCCGAAAAAGGGGCGGCAAGAGACCCAGTACTTC
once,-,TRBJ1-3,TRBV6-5,CASSYSIQGSGNTIYF,TGTGCCAGCAGTTACTCGATCCAGGGATCTGGAAACACCATATATTTT
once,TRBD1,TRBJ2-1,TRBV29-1,CSAGQHNEQFF,TGCAGCGCGGGACAGCACAATGAGCAGTTCTTC
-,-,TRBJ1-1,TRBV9,CASSVDRNTEAFF,TGTGCCAGCAGCGTAGACAGGAACACTGAAGCTTTCTTT
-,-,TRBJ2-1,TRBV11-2,CASSLVSETSGPFNEQFF,TGTGCCAGCAGCTTAGTATCGGAAACAAGCGGTCCATTCAATGAGCAGTTCTTC
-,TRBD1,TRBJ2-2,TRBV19,CASSITTGFISNTGELFF,TGTGCCAGTAGTATTACGACAGGGTTCATTTCGAACACCGGGGAGCTGTTTTTT
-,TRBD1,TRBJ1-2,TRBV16,CASSPHDGTEDGYTF,TGTGCCAGCAGCCCCCACGATGGGACAGAAGATGGCTACACCTTC